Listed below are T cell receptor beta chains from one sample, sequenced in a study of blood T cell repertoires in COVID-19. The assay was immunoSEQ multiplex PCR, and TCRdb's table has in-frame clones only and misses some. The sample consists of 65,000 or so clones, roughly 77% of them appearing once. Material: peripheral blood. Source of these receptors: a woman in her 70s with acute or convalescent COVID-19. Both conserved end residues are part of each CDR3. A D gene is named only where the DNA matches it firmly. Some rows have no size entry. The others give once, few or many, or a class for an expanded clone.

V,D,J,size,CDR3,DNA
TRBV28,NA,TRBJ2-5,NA,CASSFRGSPKTQYF,TGTGCCAGCAGTTTCCGGGGTAGTCCTAAGACCCAGTACTTC
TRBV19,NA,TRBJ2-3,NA,CASGSPAFPSTDTQYF,TGTGCCAGTGGCTCCCCAGCGTTTCCTAGCACAGATACGCAGTATTTT
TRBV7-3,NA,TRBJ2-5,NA,CASSPDRDPETQYF,TGTGCCAGCAGCCCCGACAGAGACCCAGAGACCCAGTACTTC
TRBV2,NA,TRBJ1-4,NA,CASSTGWGEKLFF,TGTGCCAGCTCAACAGGGTGGGGTGAAAAACTGTTTTTT
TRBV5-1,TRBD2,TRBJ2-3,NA,CASSLVVGLAVSDTQYF,TGCGCCAGCAGCTTGGTAGTGGGACTAGCGGTCTCGGATACGCAGTATTTT
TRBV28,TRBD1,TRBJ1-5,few,CASSLGQYNQPQHF,TGTGCCAGCAGTTTGGGACAGTACAATCAGCCCCAGCATTTT
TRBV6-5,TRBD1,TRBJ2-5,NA,CASTPDRGETQYF,TGTGCCAGCACTCCGGACAGGGGAGAGACCCAGTACTTC
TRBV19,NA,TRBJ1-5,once,CASSPQQMGNQPQHF,TGTGCCAGTAGCCCCCAACAAATGGGCAATCAGCCCCAGCATTTT
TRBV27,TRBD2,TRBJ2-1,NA,CASSFLAGGGNEQFF,TGTGCCAGCAGTTTCCTGGCGGGAGGGGGCAATGAGCAGTTCTTC
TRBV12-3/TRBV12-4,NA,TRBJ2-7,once,CASSPRASYEQYF,TGTGCCAGCAGTCCCAGGGCTTCCTACGAGCAGTACTTC
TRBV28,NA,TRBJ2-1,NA,CASSFTGLSYNEQFF,TGTGCCAGCAGTTTTACGGGATTGAGCTACAATGAGCAGTTCTTC
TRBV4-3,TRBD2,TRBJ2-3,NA,CASSQSLAGGKGDTQYF,TGCGCCAGCAGCCAAAGTCTAGCGGGGGGGAAAGGAGATACGCAGTATTTT
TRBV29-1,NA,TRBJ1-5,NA,CSVASAGRDQPQHF,TGCAGCGTTGCTTCCGCGGGACGGGATCAGCCCCAGCATTTT
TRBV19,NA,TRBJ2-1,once,CASSTSSLSGGSYNEQFF,TGTGCCAGTAGTACGTCATCTTTAAGCGGTGGCTCCTACAATGAGCAGTTCTTC
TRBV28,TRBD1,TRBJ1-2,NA,CASREPTGTPYGYTF,TGTGCCAGCAGGGAGCCGACAGGGACTCCGTATGGCTACACCTTC
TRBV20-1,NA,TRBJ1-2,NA,CSAPRGTGYTF,TGCAGTGCTCCAAGGGGTACGGGCTACACCTTC
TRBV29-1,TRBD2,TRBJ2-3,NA,CSVEGDRTSGTDTQYF,TGCAGCGTTGAAGGAGACCGGACTAGCGGTACAGATACGCAGTATTTT
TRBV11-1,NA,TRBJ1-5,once,CASSLAEAGSNQPQHF,TGTGCCAGCAGCTTAGCAGAGGCGGGGAGCAATCAGCCCCAGCATTTT
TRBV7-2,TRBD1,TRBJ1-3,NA,CASSLQGQGLNTIYF,TGTGCCAGCAGCTTACAGGGACAGGGACTAAACACCATATATTTT
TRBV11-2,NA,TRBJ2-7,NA,CASSFSALAYEQYF,TGTGCCAGCAGCTTTAGTGCCTTAGCCTACGAGCAGTACTTC
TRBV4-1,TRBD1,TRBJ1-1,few,CASSQAGTGGRGNTEAFF,TGCGCCAGCAGCCAAGCCGGGACAGGGGGCCGTGGGAACACTGAAGCTTTCTTT
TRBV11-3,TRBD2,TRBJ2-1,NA,CASSLDRGLADYNEQFF,TGTGCCAGCAGCTTAGACCGGGGACTAGCGGACTACAATGAGCAGTTCTTC
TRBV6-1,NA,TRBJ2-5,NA,CASSEANGEETQYF,TGTGCCAGCAGTGAAGCAAACGGAGAAGAGACCCAGTACTTC
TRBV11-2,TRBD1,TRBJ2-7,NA,CASSLDNRGHYEQYF,TGTGCCAGCAGCTTAGATAACAGGGGGCATTACGAGCAGTACTTC
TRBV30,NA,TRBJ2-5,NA,CAWGSGPETQYF,TGTGCCTGGGGGAGCGGGCCAGAGACCCAGTACTTC
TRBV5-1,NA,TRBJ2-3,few,CASSRDWSEDTQYF,TGCGCCAGCAGTCGAGACTGGAGCGAGGATACGCAGTATTTT
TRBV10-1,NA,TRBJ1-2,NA,CASSESGTTGYTF,TGCGCCAGCAGTGAGTCAGGGACAACCGGCTACACCTTC
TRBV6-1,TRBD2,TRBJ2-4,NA,CASSVGTSGGENIQYF,TGTGCCAGCAGTGTGGGTACTAGCGGGGGGGAAAACATTCAGTACTTC
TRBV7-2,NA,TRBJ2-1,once,CASSLVFGGAGYNEQFF,TGTGCCAGCAGCTTAGTTTTTGGCGGGGCTGGGTACAATGAGCAGTTCTTC
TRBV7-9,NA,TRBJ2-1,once,CASQSGLTNEQFF,TGTGCCAGCCAATCAGGACTAACCAATGAGCAGTTCTTC
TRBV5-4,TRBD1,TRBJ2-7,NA,CASSRDRGPYEQYF,TGTGCCAGCAGCCGGGACAGGGGGCCGTACGAGCAGTACTTC
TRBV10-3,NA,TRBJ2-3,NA,CATTSQADTQYF,TGTGCCACCACCTCACAAGCAGATACGCAGTATTTT
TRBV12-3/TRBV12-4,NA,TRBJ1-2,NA,CASSWFGPGGYTF,TGTGCCAGCAGTTGGTTCGGCCCGGGTGGCTACACCTTC
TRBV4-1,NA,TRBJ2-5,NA,CASSQVVGLRERETQYF,TGCGCCAGCAGCCAAGTCGTGGGTCTTCGGGAGCGGGAGACCCAGTACTTC
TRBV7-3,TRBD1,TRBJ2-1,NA,CASSLTGTGNPMEQFF,TGTGCCAGCAGCCTAACCGGGACAGGGAACCCGATGGAGCAGTTCTTC